This TCR beta chain stems from a study of early T cells in non-severe SARS-CoV-2 infection. CDR3 length: 14 residues. Germline V gives CDR1 SGHTA, CDR2 FQGNSA. Trimming removed 4 bases from V and 5 bases from J; junction bases left unmatched: 7. One entry per CDR3 protein, called by TCRdb with MiXCR from the 5' RACE reads. The sample holds 30,000 to 40,000 distinct CDR3 sequences, about 6% seen once. This clonotype occurred many times. The V gene is TRBV7-2, the J gene TRBJ2-5; TRBD2 matches 7 bases. The sequencing input was whole blood. The sequence was collected from an adult who was a healthcare worker with PCR-confirmed SARS-CoV-2 infection or an uninfected control (not recorded which). CDR3 residues: CASSSTGGEETQYF. The CDR3, as DNA: TGTGCCAGCAGCTCTACGGGAGGCGAGGAGACCCAGTACTTC.